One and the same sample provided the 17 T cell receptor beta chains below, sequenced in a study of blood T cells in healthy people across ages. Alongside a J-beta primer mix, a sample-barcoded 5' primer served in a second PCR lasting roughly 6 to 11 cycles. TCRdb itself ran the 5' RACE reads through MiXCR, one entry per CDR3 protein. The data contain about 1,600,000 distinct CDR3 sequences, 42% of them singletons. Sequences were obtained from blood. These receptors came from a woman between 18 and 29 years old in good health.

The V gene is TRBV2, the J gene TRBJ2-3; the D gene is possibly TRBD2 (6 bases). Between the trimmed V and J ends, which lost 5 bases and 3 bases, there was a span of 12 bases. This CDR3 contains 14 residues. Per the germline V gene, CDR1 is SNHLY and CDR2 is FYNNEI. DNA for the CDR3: TGTGCCAGCAGTCTACGGGAGTGGACAGATACGCAGTATTTT. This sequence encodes CASSLREWTDTQYF.

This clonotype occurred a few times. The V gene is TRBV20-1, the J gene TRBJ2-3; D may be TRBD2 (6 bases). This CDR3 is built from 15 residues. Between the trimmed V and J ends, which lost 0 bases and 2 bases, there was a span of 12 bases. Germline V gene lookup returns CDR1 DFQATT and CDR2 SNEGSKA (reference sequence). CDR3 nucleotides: TGCAGTGCTAGAGACTACGCGGGACCCACAGATACGCAGTATTTT. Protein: CSARDYAGPTDTQYF.

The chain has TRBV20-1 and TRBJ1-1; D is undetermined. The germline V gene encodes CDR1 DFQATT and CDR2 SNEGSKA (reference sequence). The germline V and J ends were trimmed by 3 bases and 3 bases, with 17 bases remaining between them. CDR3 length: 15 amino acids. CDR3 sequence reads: CSARPRLGTYTEAFF. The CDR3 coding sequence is TGCAGTGCTAGGCCCCGACTGGGTACCTACACTGAAGCTTTCTTT.

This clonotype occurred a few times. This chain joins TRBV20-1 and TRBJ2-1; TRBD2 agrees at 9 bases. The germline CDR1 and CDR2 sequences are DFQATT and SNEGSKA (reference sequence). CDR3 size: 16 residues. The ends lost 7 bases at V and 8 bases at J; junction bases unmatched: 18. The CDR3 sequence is CSVKGNELAGPDEQFF. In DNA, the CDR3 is TGCAGTGTCAAAGGGAATGAGCTAGCGGGGCCCGATGAGCAGTTCTTC.

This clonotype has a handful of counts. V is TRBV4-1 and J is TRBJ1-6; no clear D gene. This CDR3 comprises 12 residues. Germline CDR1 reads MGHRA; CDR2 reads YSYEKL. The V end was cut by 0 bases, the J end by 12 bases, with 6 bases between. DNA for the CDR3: TGCGCCAGCAGCCAAGATGTAGAACCCCTCCACTTT. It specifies CASSQDVEPLHF.

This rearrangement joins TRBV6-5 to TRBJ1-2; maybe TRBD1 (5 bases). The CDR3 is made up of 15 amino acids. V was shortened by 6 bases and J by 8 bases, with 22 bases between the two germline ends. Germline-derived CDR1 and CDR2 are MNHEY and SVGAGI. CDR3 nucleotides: TGTGCCAGCAGAAACGACAGAGGGAATGAGGGGGGCTACACCTTC. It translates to CASRNDRGNEGGYTF.

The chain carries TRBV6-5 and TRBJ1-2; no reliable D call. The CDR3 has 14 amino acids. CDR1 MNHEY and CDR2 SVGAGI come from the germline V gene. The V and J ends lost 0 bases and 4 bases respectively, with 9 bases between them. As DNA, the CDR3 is TGTGCCAGCAGTTACTCGGCAGCGAGCTATGGCTACACCTTC. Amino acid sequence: CASSYSAASYGYTF.

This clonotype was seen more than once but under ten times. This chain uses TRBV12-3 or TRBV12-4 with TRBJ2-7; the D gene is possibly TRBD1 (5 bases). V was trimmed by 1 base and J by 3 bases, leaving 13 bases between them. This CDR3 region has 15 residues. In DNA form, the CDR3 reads TGTGCCAGCAGTTTAGAGGCAGGGCGATACTACGAGCAGTACTTC. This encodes CASSLEAGRYYEQYF.

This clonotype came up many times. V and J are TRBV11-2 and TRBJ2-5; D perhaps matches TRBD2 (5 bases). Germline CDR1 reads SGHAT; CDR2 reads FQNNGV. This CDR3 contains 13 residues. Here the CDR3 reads CASRLAGGETQYF. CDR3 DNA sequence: TGTGCTAGTCGGCTAGCTGGTGGGGAGACCCAGTACTTC. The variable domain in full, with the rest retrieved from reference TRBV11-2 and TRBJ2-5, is EAGVAQSPRYKIIEKRQSVAFWCNPISGHATLYWYQQILGQGPKLLIQFQNNGVVDDSQLPKDRFSAERLKGVDSTLKIQPAKLEDSAVYLCASRLAGGETQYFGPGTRLLVL.

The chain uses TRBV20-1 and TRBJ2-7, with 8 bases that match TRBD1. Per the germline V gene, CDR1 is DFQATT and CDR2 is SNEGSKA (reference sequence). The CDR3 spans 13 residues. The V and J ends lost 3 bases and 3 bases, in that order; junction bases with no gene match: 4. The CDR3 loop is CSASGGQGYEQYF. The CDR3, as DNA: TGCAGTGCTAGCGGCGGACAGGGCTACGAGCAGTACTTC.

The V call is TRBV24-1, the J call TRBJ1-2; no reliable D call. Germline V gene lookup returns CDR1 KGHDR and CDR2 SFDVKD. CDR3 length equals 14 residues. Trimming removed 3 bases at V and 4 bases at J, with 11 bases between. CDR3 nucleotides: TGTGCCACCAGTGATGAGACGGAGGCCTATGGCTACACCTTC. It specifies CATSDETEAYGYTF.

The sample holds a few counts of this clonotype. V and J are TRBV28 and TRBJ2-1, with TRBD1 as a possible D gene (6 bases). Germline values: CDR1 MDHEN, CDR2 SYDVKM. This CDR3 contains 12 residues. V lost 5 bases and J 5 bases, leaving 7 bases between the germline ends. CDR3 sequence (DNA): TGTGCCAGCAGTGGGACAAACAATGAGCAGTTCTTC. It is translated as CASSGTNNEQFF. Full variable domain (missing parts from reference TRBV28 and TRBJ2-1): DVKVTQSSRYLVKRTGEKVFLECVQDMDHENMFWYRQDPGLGLRLIYFSYDVKMKEKGDIPEGYSVSREKKERFSLILESASTNQTSMYLCASSGTNNEQFFGPGTRLTVL.

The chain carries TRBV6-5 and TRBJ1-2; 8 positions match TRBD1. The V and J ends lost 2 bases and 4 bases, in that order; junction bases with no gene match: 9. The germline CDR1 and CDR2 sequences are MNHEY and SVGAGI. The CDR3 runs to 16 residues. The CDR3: CASSYQPTGAVYGYTF. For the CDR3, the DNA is TGTGCCAGCAGTTACCAACCGACAGGGGCGGTCTATGGCTACACCTTC.

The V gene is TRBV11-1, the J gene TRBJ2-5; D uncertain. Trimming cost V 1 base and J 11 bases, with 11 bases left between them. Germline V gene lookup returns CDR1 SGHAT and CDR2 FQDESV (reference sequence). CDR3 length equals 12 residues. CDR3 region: CASSLGNGEQYF. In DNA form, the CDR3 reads TGTGCCAGCAGCTTAGGCAACGGAGAGCAGTACTTC.

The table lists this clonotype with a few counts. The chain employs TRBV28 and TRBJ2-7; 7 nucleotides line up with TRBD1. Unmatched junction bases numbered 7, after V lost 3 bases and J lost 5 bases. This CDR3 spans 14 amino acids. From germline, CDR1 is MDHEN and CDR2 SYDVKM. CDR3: CASSLGATGHEQYF. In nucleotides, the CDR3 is TGTGCCAGCAGTTTGGGGGCGACAGGGCACGAGCAGTACTTC.

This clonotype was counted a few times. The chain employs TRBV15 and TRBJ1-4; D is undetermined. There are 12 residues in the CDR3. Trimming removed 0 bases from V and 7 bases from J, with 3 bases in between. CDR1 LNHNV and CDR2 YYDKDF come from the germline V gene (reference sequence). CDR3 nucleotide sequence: TGTGCCACCAGCAGAGATACTGAAAAACTGTTTTTT. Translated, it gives CATSRDTEKLFF.

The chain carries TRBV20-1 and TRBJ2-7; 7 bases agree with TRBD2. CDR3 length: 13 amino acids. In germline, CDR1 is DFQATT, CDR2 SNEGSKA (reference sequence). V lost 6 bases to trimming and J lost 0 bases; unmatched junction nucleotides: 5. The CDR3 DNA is TGCAGTGCCACCGGGACTACCTCCTACGAGCAGTACTTC. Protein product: CSATGTTSYEQYF.